The 23 T cell receptor beta chains below come from one sample, sequenced in a study of T cell changes during pregnancy in multiple sclerosis. The assay was immunoSEQ multiplex PCR, and TCRdb's table has in-frame clones only and misses some. This table holds approximately 130,000 clones, 95% to 98% found once. This sample comprised peripheral blood, obtained after pregnancy. These receptor sequences come from a female donor with multiple sclerosis, enrolled in a pregnancy study.

J is TRBJ1-5 and V is TRBV5-8, with 7 bases aligning to TRBD1. The CDR3 loop spans 16 amino acids. Germline V gene data show CDR1 as SGHTS and CDR2 as YDEGEE. Losses at the gene ends were 4 bases for V and 1 base for J; bases not matched to a gene: 8. The DNA for the CDR3 is TGTGCCAGCAGCGCGACAGGGCTGAGCAGCAATCAGCCCCAGCATTTT. It yields the protein CASSATGLSSNQPQHF.

The chain links TRBV5-4 to TRBJ2-5, with 9 bases lining up with TRBD1. Germline trimming cut 4 bases from V and 1 base from J; bases unmatched to any gene: 5. The CDR3 is made up of 15 amino acids. Germline V gene sequence: CDR1 SGHNT, CDR2 YYREEE (reference sequence). In nucleotides, the CDR3 is TGTGCCAGCAGCCCCCGGGACAGGGTCCAAGAGACCCAGTACTTC. Translated, it gives CASSPRDRVQETQYF.

The V call is TRBV4-1, the J call TRBJ2-7; 11 bases agree with TRBD2. Germline CDR1 MGHRA, CDR2 YSYEKL. The CDR3 is 16 amino acids. Trimming removed 3 bases from V and 4 bases from J; junction bases left unmatched: 8. The CDR3 DNA reads TGCGCCAGCAGCCACGAATTCACTAGCGGGAGATACGAGCAGTACTTC. Residues: CASSHEFTSGRYEQYF.

The J gene is TRBJ2-5, the V gene TRBV9; 7 bases are a match to TRBD2. This CDR3 comprises 16 residues. V was clipped by 3 bases and J by 10 bases; unmatched bases: 18. From germline, CDR1 is SGDLS and CDR2 YYNGEE. This chain's CDR3 is CASSATGLGLEEGQYF. CDR3 in DNA: TGTGCCAGCAGCGCCACAGGACTAGGCCTGGAGGAGGGCCAGTACTTC.

The chain joins TRBV5-4 to TRBJ2-1; the match to TRBD2 covers 10 bases. This CDR3 spans 15 amino acids. Germline loops: CDR1 SGHNT, CDR2 YYREEE (reference sequence). After removal of 4 bases from V and 6 bases from J, the junction contained 7 bases not matched to a gene. For the CDR3, the DNA is TGTGCCAGCAGCCGGGGGACTAGCGAACTCAATGAGCAGTTCTTC. Its protein product is CASSRGTSELNEQFF. The variable domain in full, with the rest retrieved from reference TRBV5-4 and TRBJ2-1, is ETGVTQSPTHLIKTRGQQVTLRCSSQSGHNTVSWYQQALGQGPQFIFQYYREEENGRGNFPPRFSGLQFPNYSSELNVNALELDDSALYLCASSRGTSELNEQFFGPGTRLTVL.

The chain combines TRBV5-8 with TRBJ2-1, with a weak D call TRBD2 (6 bases). With 4 bases removed from V and 0 bases from J, the gap between germline ends came to 11 bases. Germline values: CDR1 SGHTS, CDR2 YDEGEE. This CDR3 has 15 residues. The CDR3 spells CASSQGLYSYNEQFF. The DNA of the CDR3 is TGTGCCAGCAGCCAGGGACTGTACTCCTACAATGAGCAGTTCTTC.

This sequence joins TRBV15 and TRBJ2-6; TRBD1 aligns across 7 bases. The junction had 8 bases not matched to a gene; V was cut back by 3 bases and J by 0 bases. Germline loops: CDR1 LNHNV, CDR2 YYDKDF (reference sequence). The length of the CDR3 is 18 residues. CDR3 in amino acids: CATSSGQAIHSGANVLTF. As DNA, the CDR3 is TGTGCCACCAGCAGTGGACAGGCGATACACTCTGGGGCCAACGTCCTGACTTTC. Full variable domain (outside the CDR3, taken from reference TRBV15 and TRBJ2-6): DAMVIQNPRYQVTQFGKPVTLSCSQTLNHNVMYWYQQKSSQAPKLLFHYYDKDFNNEADTPDNFQSRRPNTSFCFLDIRSPGLGDTAMYLCATSSGQAIHSGANVLTFGAGSRLTVL.

V is TRBV6-1 and J is TRBJ2-1; possible D gene TRBD1, 5 bases. The CDR3 contains 14 residues. Trimming left V 3 bases short and J 9 bases short, with 15 bases between. CDR1 and CDR2 from the germline V gene are MNHNS and SASEGT. CDR3 protein: CASSEGSQGGEQFF. DNA of the CDR3: TGTGCCAGCAGTGAGGGCTCTCAGGGTGGTGAGCAGTTCTTC.

The rearrangement joins TRBV11-3 to TRBJ2-7, with 10 bases that match TRBD1. From germline, CDR1 is SGHNT and CDR2 YENEEA. Losses at the gene ends were 4 bases for V and 5 bases for J; bases not matched to a gene: 5. CDR3 size: 14 residues. CDR3 protein: CASSSRDRGDEQYF. For the CDR3, the DNA is TGTGCCAGCAGCTCCCGGGACAGGGGAGACGAGCAGTACTTC.

The J gene is TRBJ1-5, the V gene TRBV7-9; the D gene is possibly TRBD1 (5 bases). Germline V CDR1 and CDR2: SEHNR, FQNEAQ (reference sequence). V was trimmed by 2 bases and J by 4 bases, leaving 9 bases between them. The CDR3 is 14 residues long. CDR3 in DNA: TGTGCCAGCAGCTTAACAGGTTTTAATCAGCCCCAGCATTTT. Amino acids: CASSLTGFNQPQHF.

The chain employs TRBV7-9 and TRBJ2-2, with 10 nucleotides matching TRBD2. The CDR3 extends over 16 amino acids. Germline values: CDR1 SEHNR, CDR2 FQNEAQ (reference sequence). V lost 4 bases, J lost 3 bases, and 5 bases stayed unmatched. The CDR3 nucleotides are TGTGCCAGCAGCTCCCTAGCGGGAGTATACACCGGGGAGCTGTTTTTT. Translated, it gives CASSSLAGVYTGELFF.

In regard to this clone: In the same sample, other DNA sequences code for this CDR3. The chain couples TRBV7-9 to TRBJ1-4, with D uncertain. The CDR3 consists of 14 residues. Per the germline V gene, CDR1 is SEHNR and CDR2 is FQNEAQ (reference sequence). V was shortened by 0 bases and J by 5 bases, with 7 bases between the two germline ends. The CDR3 nucleotides read TGTGCCAGCAGCTTAGCTACGGGGAATGAAAAACTGTTTTTT. It codes for CASSLATGNEKLFF.

This rearrangement joins TRBV6-4 to TRBJ2-3; D is perhaps TRBD2 (6 bases). CDR1 MRHNA and CDR2 SNTAGT come from the germline V gene. The ends were cut back, 2 bases at V and 4 bases at J, with 16 bases in the middle. The CDR3 runs to 16 residues. CDR3 nucleotide sequence: TGTGCCAGCAGTGACAGGGCTAGCAGGGAGGCAGATACGCAGTATTTT. Residues: CASSDRASREADTQYF.

The J gene is TRBJ1-2, the V gene TRBV28; D is unclear. Trimming pared 6 bases from V and 9 bases from J, leaving 14 bases between. Germline lookup yields CDR1 MDHEN and CDR2 SYDVKM. The CDR3 totals 12 residues. CDR3 loop: CASSWRHMSYTF. The DNA for the CDR3 is TGTGCCAGCAGCTGGAGGCACATGAGCTACACCTTC.

This sequence joins TRBV28 and TRBJ1-5; D is possibly TRBD1 (6 bases). Germline lookup yields CDR1 MDHEN and CDR2 SYDVKM. V was pared by 2 bases and J by 1 base, with 21 bases between. The CDR3 sequence is 19 residues long. Written as DNA, the CDR3 is TGTGCCAGCAGTTTAGATCGGGCTGGGCTGGGGGCCAGCAATCAGCCCCAGCATTTT. It translates to CASSLDRAGLGASNQPQHF.

The chain combines TRBV6-5 with TRBJ2-7; TRBD2 matches at 7 bases. The germline gives CDR1 MNHEY, CDR2 SVGAGI. The CDR3 is made up of 13 amino acids. The CDR3 DNA reads TGTGCAGTGGGGGTTCGCGGGAGATACGAGCAGTACTTC. It encodes CAVGVRGRYEQYF.

This chain joins TRBV9 and TRBJ1-1; a possible D gene is TRBD1 (5 bases). The CDR3 consists of 14 residues. The germline gives CDR1 SGDLS, CDR2 YYNGEE. V shed 4 bases and J shed 11 bases, with 21 bases lying between them. As DNA, the CDR3 is TGTGCCAGCAGCCCCGGCGGGGGTCCCGTTCTGGCTTTCTTT. This codes for CASSPGGGPVLAFF.

This chain connects TRBV7-8 to TRBJ1-1, with 9 bases that match TRBD1. CDR1 and CDR2 from the germline V gene are SGHVS and FQNEAQ. V gave up 5 bases and J gave up 6 bases; unmatched junction bases: 7. The CDR3 covers 14 residues. The CDR3 bases are TGTGCCAGCAGCGGAGGGACAGGGACATCTGAAGCTTTCTTT. This encodes CASSGGTGTSEAFF.

The chain employs TRBV27 and TRBJ2-7, with 14 bases identical to TRBD2. The germline V gene encodes CDR1 MNHEY and CDR2 SMNVEV (reference sequence). The V segment lost 5 bases and the J segment 3 bases; nucleotides outside the gene matches: 6. The CDR3 totals 16 residues. The CDR3 coding sequence is TGTGCCAGCAGTCTGGGACTAGCGGGAGTAGTCTACGAGCAGTACTTC. Amino acids: CASSLGLAGVVYEQYF.

V and J are TRBV6-5 and TRBJ2-7; possibly TRBD2 for D (5 bases). The germline gives CDR1 MNHEY, CDR2 SVGAGI. Trimming took 0 bases from V and 6 from J, leaving 15 bases between them. This CDR3 is 15 amino acids long. DNA of the CDR3: TGTGCCAGCAGTTACTCCCCTAGCTTAGGCTTCGAGCAGTACTTC. Translated: CASSYSPSLGFEQYF.

CDR3 sequence (DNA): TGTGCCAGCAGTGGCGGGGGCTTTAGCACAGATACGCAGTATTTT. The encoded protein is CASSGGGFSTDTQYF. J is TRBJ2-3 and V is TRBV2, with D tentatively TRBD2 (7 bases). Trimming removed 4 bases at V and 0 bases at J, with 11 bases between. The CDR3 sequence is 15 residues long. Looked up from germline, CDR1 is SNHLY and CDR2 is FYNNEI.

The genes are TRBV28 and TRBJ1-5; 8 positions agree with TRBD1. Germline V gene sequence: CDR1 MDHEN, CDR2 SYDVKM. There are 17 residues in the CDR3. J gave up 2 bases and V 6 bases, and 12 bases lay outside the gene matches. The CDR3 loop reads CASRGTGGLRGNQPQHF. The CDR3, as DNA: TGTGCCAGCAGGGGGACAGGTGGTCTGAGGGGCAATCAGCCCCAGCATTTT. The full variable domain, its missing parts supplied by reference TRBV28 and TRBJ1-5, is DVKVTQSSRYLVKRTGEKVFLECVQDMDHENMFWYRQDPGLGLRLIYFSYDVKMKEKGDIPEGYSVSREKKERFSLILESASTNQTSMYLCASRGTGGLRGNQPQHFGDGTRLSIL.

This chain joins TRBV7-9 and TRBJ2-5, with TRBD1 identical over 11 bases. This CDR3 has 14 residues. V dropped 5 bases and J dropped 5; count of bases not matched to a gene: 4. Germline V gives CDR1 SEHNR, CDR2 FQNEAQ (reference sequence). The chain's CDR3 is CASSAWTGGETQYF. DNA of the CDR3: TGTGCCAGCAGCGCATGGACAGGGGGCGAGACCCAGTACTTC.